This T cell receptor beta chain was sequenced in a study of T cell repertoires in ileal Crohn's disease. Germline loops: CDR1 SGHRS, CDR2 YFSETQ. V dropped 4 bases and J dropped 8 bases, with 12 bases sitting between them. This CDR3 is built from 12 residues. General observations from the study: Compared with non-smokers, active smokers at surgery showed more clonal expansions.

Assay: immunoSEQ multiplex PCR; the TCRdb copy retains only in-frame clones and omits some. The sample carries about 17,000 clones, around four fifths recorded once. Concerning this clone itself: Its antigen is currently unknown.

This clonotype originated in an adult with Crohn's disease. The sample comprised ileal tissue. The chain joins TRBV5-1 to TRBJ1-1, with a weak D call TRBD1 (6 bases). CDR3 coding DNA: TGCGCCAGCAGCATTCAGGGGTTAGAAGCTTTCTTT. Translated: CASSIQGLEAFF.